The 20 T cell receptor beta chains given below trace back to one sample, sequenced in a study of blood T cell repertoires in COVID-19 (dated by TCRdb to the early 2020s). Library preparation employed the immunoSEQ multiplex PCR assay. As stored in TCRdb, this immuneACCESS dataset retains in-frame rearrangements with V and J assigned. A fraction of the clones does not appear; measured against another copy, unresolved V genes explain less than half of the discrepancy, and the remainder lacks a known reason. Recorded for this sample are roughly 250,000 clones; 80% to 85% of them occurred a single time. The ten largest clones represent around a sixth of the sample. Sequenced sample: peripheral blood. The receptors originated from a person aged 65-85 years with COVID-19, enrolled during active disease.

This chain joins TRBV6-6 and TRBJ2-5; D is possibly TRBD2 (5 bases). The CDR3 runs 12 residues. Trimming took off 9 bases at V and 4 bases at J, with 12 bases between the two ends. Germline V gene sequence: CDR1 MNHNY, CDR2 SVGAGI (reference sequence). CDR3 in amino acids: CASGLASETQYF. CDR3 sequence (DNA): TGTGCCAGTGGACTGGCCTCAGAGACCCAGTACTTC.

In DNA, the CDR3 is TGTGCCAGCAGCTTGGGTGGCAGGTCGTCAAGAGAGACCCAGTACTTC. Amino acids: CASSLGGRSSRETQYF. The chain is built from TRBV5-8 and TRBJ2-5; D ambiguous. Germline V lookup: CDR1 SGHTS, CDR2 YDEGEE. The germline V and J ends were trimmed by 0 bases and 4 bases, with 16 bases remaining between them. This CDR3 is built from 16 residues.

This clone occurred once. This chain connects TRBV15 to TRBJ2-5, with 10 bases matching TRBD1. Germline V lookup: CDR1 LNHNV, CDR2 YYDKDF (reference sequence). The V gene end was trimmed by 2 bases and the J gene end by 2 bases; junction bases not matched to a gene: 11. This CDR3 contains 18 residues. The CDR3 loop reads CATSRLIKGQGQQETQYF. For the CDR3, the DNA is TGTGCCACCAGCAGACTGATTAAGGGACAGGGGCAACAAGAGACCCAGTACTTC.

The rearrangement uses TRBV28 and TRBJ1-2, with 10 nucleotides matching TRBD1. CDR1 and CDR2 (germline): MDHEN, SYDVKM. The CDR3 totals 17 residues. The V gene end was trimmed by 3 bases and the J gene end by 4 bases; junction bases not matched to a gene: 11. The CDR3, as DNA: TGTGCCAGCAGTTTTCCGGGACAGGGGCGGACTAGCTATGGCTACACCTTC. It specifies CASSFPGQGRTSYGYTF.

The chain combines TRBV15 with TRBJ1-2; D is uncertain. V lost 9 bases, J lost 0 bases, and 11 bases lay in between. The CDR3 loop spans 13 amino acids. The V gene's germline CDR1 is LNHNV and CDR2 YYDKDF (reference sequence). The CDR3 here is CATVGATNYGYTF. CDR3 nucleotides: TGTGCCACGGTCGGAGCTACTAACTATGGCTACACCTTC. The whole variable domain, filled in from reference TRBV15 and TRBJ1-2, reads DAMVIQNPRYQVTQFGKPVTLSCSQTLNHNVMYWYQQKSSQAPKLLFHYYDKDFNNEADTPDNFQSRRPNTSFCFLDIRSPGLGDTAMYLCATVGATNYGYTFGSGTRLTVV.

The chain employs TRBV7-6 and TRBJ1-2; TRBD1 matches at 9 bases. Trimming at V came to 5 bases and at J to 3 bases, leaving 10 bases not matched to a gene. Per the germline V gene, CDR1 is SGHVS and CDR2 is FNYEAQ. This CDR3 contains 16 residues. The CDR3 here is CASSQGTGGADYGYTF. Here the CDR3 DNA reads TGTGCCAGCAGCCAAGGAACAGGGGGCGCCGACTATGGCTACACCTTC. Complete variable domain (other parts from reference TRBV7-6 and TRBJ1-2): GAGVSQSPRYKVTKRGQDVALRCDPISGHVSLYWYRQALGQGPEFLTYFNYEAQQDKSGLPNDRFSAERPEGSISTLTIQRTEQRDSAMYRCASSQGTGGADYGYTFGSGTRLTVV.

This clone has more than one count but fewer than ten. V and J are TRBV7-3 and TRBJ1-1; unclear D gene. V was clipped by 4 bases and J by 4 bases, with 16 bases between them. CDR3 size: 15 residues. Looked up from germline, CDR1 is SGHTA and CDR2 is FQGTGA. CDR3 loop: CASSWKGLGSTEAFF. DNA for the CDR3: TGTGCCAGCAGCTGGAAGGGTTTGGGGAGCACTGAAGCTTTCTTT.

V usage is TRBV28 and J usage is TRBJ1-6; D perhaps matches TRBD1 (6 bases). With 6 bases removed from V and 5 bases from J, the gap between germline ends came to 11 bases. The CDR3 spans 14 residues. CDR1 is MDHEN and CDR2 is SYDVKM in the germline V gene. The CDR3 protein is CASSRGQNNSPLHF. The CDR3, as DNA: TGTGCCAGCAGCCGAGGACAGAATAATTCACCCCTCCACTTT.

Only one count was recorded for this clone. CDR3: CASRRGPLSANYGYTF. In DNA form, the CDR3 reads TGCGCCAGCAGGCGAGGGCCCCTATCAGCTAACTATGGCTACACCTTC. The chain uses TRBV5-1 and TRBJ1-2; D call uncertain. Germline values: CDR1 SGHRS, CDR2 YFSETQ. Trimming stripped 5 bases from V and 0 bases from J, with 17 bases between. The CDR3 covers 16 residues.

This clone has a handful of counts. V gene TRBV11-2 combines with J gene TRBJ1-1, with TRBD1 identical over 9 bases. Germline V gene sequence: CDR1 SGHAT, CDR2 FQNNGV. V shed 4 bases, J shed 5 bases, and the junction held 11 bases outside the gene matches. This CDR3 has 16 residues. The CDR3 here is CASSSGDRVIRTEAFF. The CDR3 nucleotides read TGTGCCAGCAGCTCTGGGGACAGGGTTATACGTACTGAAGCTTTCTTT.

The gene calls are TRBV27 and TRBJ2-1; weak D call: TRBD2 (5 bases). The CDR3 consists of 15 residues. V lost 7 bases, J lost 8 bases, and 21 bases lay in between. The germline CDR1 and CDR2 sequences are MNHEY and SMNVEV (reference sequence). The DNA of the CDR3 is TGTGCCAGCACCACCTACCCCCCGGGGTGGGATGAGCAGTTCTTC. Translated: CASTTYPPGWDEQFF.

This clone turned up a few times. The chain uses TRBV28 and TRBJ1-6; 7 nucleotides align to TRBD1. V shed 6 bases, J shed 7 bases, and the junction held 6 bases outside the gene matches. The germline V gene encodes CDR1 MDHEN and CDR2 SYDVKM. The CDR3 spans 14 residues. DNA of the CDR3: TGTGCCAGCAGCTACAGGGGTCACAATTCACCCCTCCACTTT. Its protein is CASSYRGHNSPLHF.

The chain couples TRBV11-2 to TRBJ1-1; D not certain. Trimming removed 0 bases from V and 1 base from J, with 3 bases in between. CDR3 size: 13 residues. Germline V gives CDR1 SGHAT, CDR2 FQNNGV. CDR3: CASSLERNTEAFF. CDR3 sequence (DNA): TGTGCCAGCAGCTTAGAGAGGAACACTGAAGCTTTCTTT.

The chain couples TRBV11-2 to TRBJ2-7, with D possibly TRBD2 on 6 matching bases. There are 17 residues in the CDR3. Trimming took off 3 bases at V and 2 bases at J, with 20 bases between the two ends. Per germline, CDR1 SGHAT and CDR2 FQNNGV. CDR3 sequence reads: CASSFERGTAKAYEQYF. CDR3 bases: TGTGCCAGCAGCTTTGAACGGGGGACCGCTAAAGCCTACGAGCAGTACTTC.

The V call is TRBV24-1, the J call TRBJ1-1; a possible D gene is TRBD1 (6 bases). Trimming took 9 bases from V and 0 from J, leaving 10 bases between them. CDR3 length equals 13 residues. Germline V gene lookup returns CDR1 KGHDR and CDR2 SFDVKD. CDR3 sequence: CATRGGMNTEAFF. For the CDR3, the DNA is TGTGCCACCCGTGGGGGCATGAACACTGAAGCTTTCTTT.

This chain uses TRBV7-3 with TRBJ2-1; 15 bases agree with TRBD2. The CDR3 contains 15 residues. The germline gives CDR1 SGHTA, CDR2 FQGTGA. J gave up 7 bases and V 5 bases, and 3 bases lay outside the gene matches. The CDR3 coding sequence is TGTGCCAGCAGCCTCGGGACTAGCGGGGGGAATGAGCAGTTCTTC. As protein: CASSLGTSGGNEQFF.

The chain is built from TRBV10-3 and TRBJ2-2, with D possibly being TRBD1 (5 bases). Per germline, CDR1 ENHRY and CDR2 SYGVKD. V was cut by 10 bases and J by 3 bases, with 15 bases left in between. This CDR3 spans 14 amino acids. Here the CDR3 reads CATSPSTDTGELFF. The CDR3 region has the DNA TGTGCCACTTCCCCCTCGACAGACACCGGGGAGCTGTTTTTT.

This rearrangement joins TRBV28 to TRBJ2-3, with 9 bases that match TRBD1. The CDR3 contains 15 residues. Germline values: CDR1 MDHEN, CDR2 SYDVKM. With 3 bases clipped from V and 2 bases from J, the junction kept 3 bases outside the gene matches. The CDR3 spells CASSFDRGATDTQYF. CDR3 bases: TGTGCCAGCAGTTTCGACAGGGGGGCCACAGATACGCAGTATTTT. The full variable domain, in which reference TRBV28 and TRBJ2-3 provide the parts outside the CDR3, is DVKVTQSSRYLVKRTGEKVFLECVQDMDHENMFWYRQDPGLGLRLIYFSYDVKMKEKGDIPEGYSVSREKKERFSLILESASTNQTSMYLCASSFDRGATDTQYFGPGTRLTVL.

This rearrangement joins TRBV12-3 or TRBV12-4 to TRBJ1-2; 11 bases are shared with TRBD1. The CDR3 runs to 13 residues. V was pared by 4 bases and J by 7 bases, with 2 bases of the junction left unmatched. The CDR3 spells CASSSGQGVGYTF. The CDR3, as DNA: TGTGCCAGCAGTTCGGGACAGGGGGTTGGCTACACCTTC.

The rearrangement links TRBV7-9 to TRBJ2-6, with a weak D call TRBD1 (6 bases). The V gene lost 6 bases and the J gene lost 3 bases, with 24 bases spanning the gap. The CDR3 totals 19 residues. CDR1 is SEHNR, CDR2 FQNEAQ, per germline (reference sequence). CDR3 sequence reads: CASRYTSGQGPGGANVLTF. CDR3 sequence (DNA): TGTGCCAGCAGATACACCTCCGGCCAGGGGCCGGGTGGGGCCAACGTCCTGACTTTC.